These 9 T cell receptor beta chains came from one sample sequenced in a study of T-cell reconstitution after alpha-beta-depleted transplantation in children. Molecular barcoding with unique molecular identifiers was used for the TCRbeta library. TCRdb itself ran the PCR reads through MiXCR, one entry per CDR3 protein. The data show about 540,000 distinct CDR3 sequences, about a sixth seen once. Sequencing was performed on PBMCs from the stem cell graft donor, taken from the stem cell graft. All receptors derive from a human donor who donated a stem cell graft to a child with acute lymphoblastic leukemia.

This clonotype came up many times. The rearrangement joins TRBV6-5 to TRBJ1-6; 9 bases map to TRBD1. Germline V gene lookup returns CDR1 MNHEY and CDR2 SVGAGI. The CDR3 extends over 15 amino acids. After removal of 2 bases from V and 5 bases from J, the junction contained 1 base not matched to a gene. CDR3 sequence reads: CASSYGTGNNSPLHF. CDR3 DNA sequence: TGTGCCAGCAGTTACGGGACAGGGAATAATTCACCCCTCCACTTT.

There are a few counts of this clonotype. The chain combines TRBV20-1 with TRBJ2-1, with TRBD2 matching 12 bases. Germline CDR1 DFQATT, CDR2 SNEGSKA (reference sequence). V lost 1 base and J lost 2; bases outside the gene matches: 3. This CDR3 has 16 amino acids. The DNA of the CDR3 is TGCAGTGCTAGAGCTAGCGGGAGGGTTGCCTACAATGAGCAGTTCTTC. Amino acids: CSARASGRVAYNEQFF.

This clonotype appeared a few times. The J gene is TRBJ1-4, the V gene TRBV18; 7 bases match TRBD1. Trimming at V came to 6 bases and at J to 4 bases, leaving 8 bases not matched to a gene. This CDR3 comprises 15 residues. CDR1 KGHSH and CDR2 LQKENI come from the germline V gene. The CDR3 region has the DNA TGTGCCAGCTCTCCCCCGGGACAGTTTAATGAAAAACTGTTTTTT. It yields the protein CASSPPGQFNEKLFF.

The V and J genes are TRBV5-1 and TRBJ2-1, with 10 bases aligning to TRBD1. V was clipped by 1 base and J by 15 bases; unmatched bases: 10. The CDR3 consists of 14 residues. Germline V CDR1 and CDR2: SGHRS, YFSETQ. CDR3 nucleotide sequence: TGCGCCAGCAGCTTGCCCGGGACAGGGGTGGGTTTGTTCTTC. Its translation is CASSLPGTGVGLFF. Full variable domain (rest looked up from reference TRBV5-1 and TRBJ2-1): KAGVTQTPRYLIKTRGQQVTLSCSPISGHRSVSWYQQTPGQGLQFLFEYFSETQRNKGNFPGRFSGRQFSNSRSEMNVSTLELGDSALYLCASSLPGTGVGLFFGPGTRLTVL.

This clonotype occurred a few times. V usage is TRBV29-1 and J usage is TRBJ1-1; D may be TRBD1 (5 bases). Germline assignment: CDR1 SQVTM and CDR2 ANQGSEA. There are 15 residues in the CDR3. V dropped 7 bases and J dropped 1 base, with 19 bases sitting between them. The CDR3 DNA is TGCAGCGCCGAGCGACCGGGACCGTGGAACACTGAAGCTTTCTTT. Protein sequence: CSAERPGPWNTEAFF.

The rearrangement joins TRBV7-6 to TRBJ2-1; 14 bases match TRBD2. V was clipped by 6 bases and J by 6 bases; unmatched bases: 4. The CDR3 is 15 residues long. Looked up from germline, CDR1 is SGHVS and CDR2 is FNYEAQ. CDR3 in amino acids: CASRRLAGGPNEQFF. CDR3 nucleotides: TGTGCCAGCAGGAGACTAGCGGGAGGGCCCAATGAGCAGTTCTTC.

The table lists this clonotype with a few counts. CDR3 coding DNA: TGCAGTGCTGCCAACACATGGCGGGCCAGTCAAGAGACCCAGTACTTC. This codes for CSAANTWRASQETQYF. The chain couples TRBV20-1 to TRBJ2-5; perhaps TRBD2 as D (5 bases). The CDR3 loop spans 16 amino acids. V was clipped by 5 bases and J by 2 bases, with 21 bases between them. Germline V lookup: CDR1 DFQATT, CDR2 SNEGSKA (reference sequence).

J is TRBJ2-1 and V is TRBV6-4; TRBD2 might be the D (5 bases). Trimming removed 0 bases at V and 8 bases at J, with 8 bases between. The CDR3 runs to 13 residues. Germline V gene data show CDR1 as MRHNA and CDR2 as SNTAGT. CDR3 nucleotides: TGTGCCAGCAGTGACTCGATGGAGGATGAGCAGTTCTTC. It yields the protein CASSDSMEDEQFF.

The rearrangement links TRBV28 to TRBJ2-1, with D possibly matching TRBD2 (6 bases). V dropped 6 bases and J dropped 4 bases, with 13 bases sitting between them. Germline assignment: CDR1 MDHEN and CDR2 SYDVKM. This CDR3 is built from 14 residues. CDR3 region: CASSPGLPYNEQFF. CDR3 sequence (DNA): TGTGCCAGCAGCCCGGGACTCCCGTACAATGAGCAGTTCTTC.